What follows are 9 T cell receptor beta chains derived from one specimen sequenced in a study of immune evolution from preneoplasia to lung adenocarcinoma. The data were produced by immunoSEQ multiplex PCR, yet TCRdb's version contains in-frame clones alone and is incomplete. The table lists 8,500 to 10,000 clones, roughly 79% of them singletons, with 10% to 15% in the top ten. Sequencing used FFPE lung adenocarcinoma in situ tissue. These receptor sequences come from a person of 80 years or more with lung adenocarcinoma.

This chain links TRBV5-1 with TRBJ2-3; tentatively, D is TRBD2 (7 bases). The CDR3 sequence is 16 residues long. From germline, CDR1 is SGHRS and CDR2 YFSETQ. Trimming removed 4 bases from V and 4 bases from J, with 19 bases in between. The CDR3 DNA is TGCGCCAGCAGCCCGGAAGGGGGGGGGCTGCCAGATACGCAGTATTTT. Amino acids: CASSPEGGGLPDTQYF.

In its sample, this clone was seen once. The CDR3 sequence is CASSGGGSGTPGQETQYF. The CDR3 nucleotides read TGTGCCAGCAGTGGAGGGGGTAGTGGGACGCCCGGGCAAGAGACCCAGTACTTC. The chain is built from TRBV28 and TRBJ2-5; either TRBD1 or TRBD2 may supply D (6 bases each). The germline gives CDR1 MDHEN, CDR2 SYDVKM. The CDR3 contains 18 residues. V lost 5 bases, J lost 2 bases, and 24 bases lay in between. The full variable domain, in which reference TRBV28 and TRBJ2-5 provide the parts outside the CDR3, is DVKVTQSSRYLVKRTGEKVFLECVQDMDHENMFWYRQDPGLGLRLIYFSYDVKMKEKGDIPEGYSVSREKKERFSLILESASTNQTSMYLCASSGGGSGTPGQETQYFGPGTRLLVL.

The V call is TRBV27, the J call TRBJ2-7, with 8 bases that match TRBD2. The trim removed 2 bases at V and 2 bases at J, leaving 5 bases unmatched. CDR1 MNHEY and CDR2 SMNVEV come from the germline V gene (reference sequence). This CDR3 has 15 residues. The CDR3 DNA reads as TGTGCCAGCAGTTTAACGGGGGGGATCGCCTACGAGCAGTACTTC. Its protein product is CASSLTGGIAYEQYF.

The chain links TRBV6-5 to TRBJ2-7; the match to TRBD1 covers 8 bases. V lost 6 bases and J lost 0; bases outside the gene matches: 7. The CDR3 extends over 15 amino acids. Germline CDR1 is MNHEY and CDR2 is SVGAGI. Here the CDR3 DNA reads TGTGCCAGCAGGCTGACAGGGGCGAACTCCTACGAGCAGTACTTC. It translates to CASRLTGANSYEQYF.

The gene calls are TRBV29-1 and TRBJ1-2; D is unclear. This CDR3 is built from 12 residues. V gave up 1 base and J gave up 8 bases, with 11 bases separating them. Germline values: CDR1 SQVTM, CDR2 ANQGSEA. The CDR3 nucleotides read TGCAGCGTTGAAGGAGGCTTTGGGGGCTACACCTTC. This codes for CSVEGGFGGYTF.

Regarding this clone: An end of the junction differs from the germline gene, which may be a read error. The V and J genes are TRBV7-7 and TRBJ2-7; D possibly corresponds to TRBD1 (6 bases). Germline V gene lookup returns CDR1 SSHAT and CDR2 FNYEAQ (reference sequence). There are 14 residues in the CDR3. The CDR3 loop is CASSPLGAGEEQYF. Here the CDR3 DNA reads TGTGCTAGCAGCCCATTGGGGGCAGGGGAAGAGCAGTACTTC.

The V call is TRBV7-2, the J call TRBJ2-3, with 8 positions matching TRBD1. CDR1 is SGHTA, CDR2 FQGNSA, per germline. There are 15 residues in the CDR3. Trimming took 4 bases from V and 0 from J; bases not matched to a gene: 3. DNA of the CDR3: TGTGCCAGCAGCTACCGGACAGGGAGCACAGATACGCAGTATTTT. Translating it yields CASSYRTGSTDTQYF.

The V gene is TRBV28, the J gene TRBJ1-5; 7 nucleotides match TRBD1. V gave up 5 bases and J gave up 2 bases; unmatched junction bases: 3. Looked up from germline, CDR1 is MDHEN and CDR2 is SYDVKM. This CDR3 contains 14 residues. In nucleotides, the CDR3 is TGTGCCAGCAGTCATCAGGGGGGCAATCAGCCCCAGCATTTT. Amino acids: CASSHQGGNQPQHF.

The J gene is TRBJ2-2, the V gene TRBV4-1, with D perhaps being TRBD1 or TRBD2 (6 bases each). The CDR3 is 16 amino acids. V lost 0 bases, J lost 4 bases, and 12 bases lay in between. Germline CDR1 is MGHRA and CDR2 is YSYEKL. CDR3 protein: CASSQDGGGTTGELFF. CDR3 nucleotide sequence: TGCGCCAGCAGCCAAGATGGAGGGGGAACCACCGGGGAGCTGTTTTTT.